Below, 6 T cell receptor beta chains from the same sample are listed, as sequenced in a study of blood T cell repertoires in COVID-19. Only in-frame clones appear in the TCRdb table, and some are missing; sequencing was by immunoSEQ multiplex PCR. The sample carries around 230,000 clones, 88% recorded once. Material for sequencing was PBMCs or T cells enriched from blood (not recorded which). The origin of the receptors is a woman aged 40 to 50 with acute COVID-19.

V usage is TRBV7-6 and J usage is TRBJ1-1; TRBD1 matches at 7 bases. Germline CDR1 and CDR2: SGHVS and FNYEAQ. Trimming removed 5 bases from V and 5 bases from J; junction bases left unmatched: 8. The length of the CDR3 is 14 residues. The chain's CDR3 is CASSPGGYRTEAFF. DNA of the CDR3: TGTGCCAGCAGCCCAGGGGGGTATAGGACTGAAGCTTTCTTT.

This chain joins TRBV7-8 and TRBJ2-5; D is perhaps TRBD1 (5 bases). Trimming shortened V by 4 bases and J by 2 bases, and 23 bases separated the two germline ends. Germline V gene sequence: CDR1 SGHVS, CDR2 FQNEAQ. This CDR3 contains 18 residues. The CDR3 DNA reads TGTGCCAGCAGCTCCATCTCCACAGGCCGGGCCCTACAAGAGACCCAGTACTTC. Encoded protein: CASSSISTGRALQETQYF.

The V call is TRBV24-1, the J call TRBJ1-5; D is undetermined. With 4 bases removed from V and 0 bases from J, the gap between germline ends came to 6 bases. This CDR3 comprises 14 residues. Germline values: CDR1 KGHDR, CDR2 SFDVKD. CDR3 DNA sequence: TGTGCCACCAGTGACCCAAATAGCAATCAGCCCCAGCATTTT. As protein: CATSDPNSNQPQHF.

The CDR3 sequence is CASSFMTGVGGNTIYF. The DNA of the CDR3 is TGTGCCAGCAGCTTTATGACAGGTGTCGGTGGAAACACCATATATTTT. The rearrangement uses TRBV7-8 and TRBJ1-3; tentatively, D is TRBD1 (6 bases). CDR3 length: 16 residues. Germline-derived CDR1 and CDR2 are SGHVS and FQNEAQ. Trimming stripped 3 bases from V and 3 bases from J, with 15 bases between.

The chain combines TRBV5-1 with TRBJ1-2; D gene ambiguous. Germline CDR1 and CDR2: SGHRS and YFSETQ. The CDR3 runs to 18 residues. Trimming took 4 bases from V and 0 from J, leaving 22 bases between them. The CDR3 coding sequence is TGCGCCAGCAGCCCTTCCATCCAACGGGGAACACCTAACTATGGCTACACCTTC. It encodes CASSPSIQRGTPNYGYTF.

The V gene is TRBV6-4, the J gene TRBJ2-2, with a possible D match to TRBD2 (5 bases). Trimming pared 2 bases from V and 4 bases from J, leaving 5 bases between. In germline, CDR1 is MRHNA, CDR2 SNTAGT. The CDR3 extends over 13 amino acids. The CDR3 loop is CASSDTSTGELFF. CDR3 sequence (DNA): TGTGCCAGCAGTGACACTAGCACCGGGGAGCTGTTTTTT.